This entry lists 7 T cell receptor beta chains sequenced from one sample in a study of blood T cell repertoires in COVID-19. The repertoire was sequenced with immunoSEQ multiplex PCR; TCRdb's copy has only in-frame clones and lacks some. In the table there are 60,000 or so clones, more than 70% of which are singletons. Sequencing was carried out using peripheral blood. All receptors come from a man in his 60s with acute or convalescent COVID-19.

The chain is built from TRBV5-6 and TRBJ2-1; 8 bases map to TRBD2. Germline CDR1 SGHDT, CDR2 YYEEEE. The CDR3 loop spans 15 amino acids. Trimming cost V 3 bases and J 10 bases; bases outside gene matches: 12. DNA of the CDR3: TGTGCCAGCAGCTGGCAGGGACTAGTAAGGGAAGAGCAGTTCTTC. It codes for CASSWQGLVREEQFF.

This chain uses TRBV29-1 with TRBJ2-7; TRBD1 agrees at 7 bases. V trimming: 6 bases; J trimming: 7 bases; junction bases outside the gene matches: 3. Germline values: CDR1 SQVTM, CDR2 ANQGSEA. This CDR3 has 10 residues. CDR3 residues: CSVGQQEQYF. CDR3 in DNA: TGCAGCGTGGGACAGCAGGAGCAGTACTTC.

The chain carries TRBV2 and TRBJ1-2; D is uncertain. CDR1 SNHLY and CDR2 FYNNEI come from the germline V gene. This CDR3 spans 14 amino acids. Trimming pared 1 base from V and 3 bases from J, leaving 9 bases between. The DNA of the CDR3 is TGTGCCAGCAGTGAAGACAGTTCCTACTATGGCTACACCTTC. Its protein product is CASSEDSSYYGYTF.

To note about this clone: Other nucleotide sequences in the sample specify the same CDR3. The rearrangement joins TRBV6-5 to TRBJ1-1; tentative D call: TRBD1 (5 bases). Germline loops: CDR1 MNHEY, CDR2 SVGAGI. The CDR3 has 13 residues. Trimming took off 4 bases at V and 4 bases at J, with 10 bases between the two ends. CDR3 coding DNA: TGTGCCAGCAGTTTGCAGGGCGGCACTGAAGCTTTCTTT. Translation: CASSLQGGTEAFF.

The chain carries TRBV30 and TRBJ2-7; TRBD2 agrees at 10 bases. The CDR3 covers 13 residues. V shed 4 bases and J 7 bases; nucleotides not matched to a gene: 7. Germline V CDR1 and CDR2: GTSNPN, SVGIG (reference sequence). Here the CDR3 DNA reads TGTGCCTGGACGAGGCTAGCGGGGGATGAGCAGTACTTC. This codes for CAWTRLAGDEQYF.

The chain joins TRBV11-2 to TRBJ1-1; 7 bases fit TRBD1. The CDR3 has 15 amino acids. Losses at the gene ends were 1 base for V and 5 bases for J; bases not matched to a gene: 7. CDR1 is SGHAT and CDR2 is FQNNGV in the germline V gene. The CDR3 DNA is TGTGCCAGCAGCTTAGTGCACAGGGGATCAACTGAAGCTTTCTTT. Protein product: CASSLVHRGSTEAFF.

This chain links TRBV14 with TRBJ1-1; D gene uncertain. This CDR3 is 13 amino acids long. From germline, CDR1 is SGHDN and CDR2 FVKESK. The V end lost 5 bases, the J end lost 0 bases, and 7 bases lay between the germline ends. DNA for the CDR3: TGTGCCAGCAGCAAAGCATTGAACACTGAAGCTTTCTTT. This codes for CASSKALNTEAFF.